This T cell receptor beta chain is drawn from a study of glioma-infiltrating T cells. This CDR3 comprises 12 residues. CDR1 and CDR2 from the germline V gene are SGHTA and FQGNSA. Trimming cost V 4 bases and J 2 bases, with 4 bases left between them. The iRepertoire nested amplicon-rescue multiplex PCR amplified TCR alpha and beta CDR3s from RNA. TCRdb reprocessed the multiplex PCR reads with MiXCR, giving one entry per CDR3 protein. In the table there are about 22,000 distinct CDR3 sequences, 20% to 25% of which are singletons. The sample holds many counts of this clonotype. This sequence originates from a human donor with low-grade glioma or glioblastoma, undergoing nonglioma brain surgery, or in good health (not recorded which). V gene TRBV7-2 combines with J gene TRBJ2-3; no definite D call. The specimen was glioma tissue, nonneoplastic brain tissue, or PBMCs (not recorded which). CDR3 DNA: TGTGCCAGCAGCTCCTACACAGATACGCAGTATTTT. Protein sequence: CASSSYTDTQYF.